Following are 25 T cell receptor beta chains from one sample sequenced in a study of blood T cell repertoires in COVID-19. Data came from immunoSEQ multiplex PCR; TCRdb stores just in-frame clones and leaves some out. The sample contains about 150,000 clones, 85% of which appear only once. The sequenced sample consisted of peripheral blood. These receptors were taken from a woman between 40 and 50 years old with active or convalescent COVID-19.

This clone was seen once. The rearrangement links TRBV27 to TRBJ2-1; perhaps TRBD2 as D (6 bases). In germline, CDR1 is MNHEY, CDR2 SMNVEV (reference sequence). The CDR3 contains 16 residues. V shed 2 bases and J shed 5 bases, with 16 bases lying between them. The CDR3 sequence: CASSLGLPGINNEQFF. The CDR3 coding sequence is TGTGCCAGCAGTTTAGGACTACCCGGGATCAACAATGAGCAGTTCTTC.

The chain joins TRBV27 to TRBJ1-1, with D perhaps TRBD1 (6 bases). The CDR3 extends over 13 amino acids. V was cut by 6 bases and J by 6 bases, with 14 bases left in between. Germline V gene data show CDR1 as MNHEY and CDR2 as SMNVEV (reference sequence). The CDR3 sequence is CASRAWGLAEAFF. CDR3 nucleotide sequence: TGTGCCAGCAGAGCGTGGGGGCTCGCTGAAGCTTTCTTT.

This chain uses TRBV28 with TRBJ1-1, with a tentative D call TRBD1 (6 bases). The CDR3 has 13 amino acids. Germline CDR1 MDHEN, CDR2 SYDVKM. V was clipped by 7 bases and J by 1 base, with 10 bases between them. The CDR3 sequence is CASKGVANTEAFF. The CDR3 DNA reads TGTGCCAGCAAGGGGGTGGCGAACACTGAAGCTTTCTTT.

This chain joins TRBV7-2 and TRBJ1-1; D might be TRBD1 (5 bases). The CDR3 extends over 14 amino acids. Germline assignment: CDR1 SGHTA and CDR2 FQGNSA. The V and J ends lost 3 bases and 6 bases respectively, with 14 bases between them. The CDR3 DNA reads as TGTGCCAGCAGCTTTTCGCAGGGTGACGCTGAAGCTTTCTTT. Protein: CASSFSQGDAEAFF.

The chain is built from TRBV19 and TRBJ1-1; 10 positions agree with TRBD1. This CDR3 is built from 15 residues. The J segment lost 3 bases and the V segment lost 9 bases, leaving 10 bases of the junction unmatched. Germline assignment: CDR1 LNHDA and CDR2 SQIVND (reference sequence). The CDR3 here is CASQDRGNGYTEAFF. The DNA for the CDR3 is TGTGCCAGCCAGGACAGGGGGAATGGGTACACTGAAGCTTTCTTT.

The gene calls are TRBV11-2 and TRBJ2-2; D possibly corresponds to TRBD1 (5 bases). V was pared by 0 bases and J by 4 bases, with 18 bases between. The CDR3 is 18 residues long. Germline lookup yields CDR1 SGHAT and CDR2 FQNNGV. The chain's CDR3 is CASSLDLVFWGPTGELFF. The DNA for the CDR3 is TGTGCCAGCAGCTTAGACCTGGTGTTTTGGGGCCCCACCGGGGAGCTGTTTTTT. The whole variable domain, remainder taken from reference TRBV11-2 and TRBJ2-2, is EAGVAQSPRYKIIEKRQSVAFWCNPISGHATLYWYQQILGQGPKLLIQFQNNGVVDDSQLPKDRFSAERLKGVDSTLKIQPAKLEDSAVYLCASSLDLVFWGPTGELFFGEGSRLTVL.

The chain couples TRBV3-1 (or the pseudogene TRBV3-2) to TRBJ2-3; TRBD2 might be the D (5 bases). V lost 3 bases, J lost 9 bases, and 10 bases lay in between. Germline V CDR1 and CDR2: LGHDT, YNNKEL (reference sequence). The length of the CDR3 is 12 residues. The CDR3 is CASSQAGYTQYF. CDR3 coding DNA: TGTGCCAGCAGCCAGGCGGGCTACACGCAGTATTTT.

The CDR3 nucleotides read TGTGCCAGCAGTTATAGCTGGCCACAGAACACTGAAGCTTTCTTT. Protein product: CASSYSWPQNTEAFF. This chain uses TRBV6-5 with TRBJ1-1; D unresolved. V shed 3 bases and J shed 1 base, with 12 bases lying between them. The CDR3 has 15 amino acids. The germline V gene has CDR1 MNHEY and CDR2 SVGAGI.

The CDR3 sequence: CASSYNSGSGYTQYF. As DNA, the CDR3 is TGTGCCAGCAGTTATAATAGCGGGAGCGGATATACGCAGTATTTT. The gene calls are TRBV28 and TRBJ2-3, with 9 bases that match TRBD2. The V gene's germline CDR1 is MDHEN and CDR2 SYDVKM. This CDR3 comprises 15 residues. After removal of 4 bases from V and 7 bases from J, the junction contained 9 bases not matched to a gene. The whole variable domain, filled in from reference TRBV28 and TRBJ2-3, reads DVKVTQSSRYLVKRTGEKVFLECVQDMDHENMFWYRQDPGLGLRLIYFSYDVKMKEKGDIPEGYSVSREKKERFSLILESASTNQTSMYLCASSYNSGSGYTQYFGPGTRLTVL.

The chain is built from TRBV30 and TRBJ1-6, with TRBD1 as a possible D gene (6 bases). CDR1 and CDR2 from the germline V gene are GTSNPN and SVGIG (reference sequence). V lost 5 bases and J 7 bases, leaving 12 bases between the germline ends. The CDR3 extends over 13 amino acids. The CDR3 DNA reads TGTGCCTGGGGACCGGGACACAATTCACCCCTCCACTTT. The encoded protein is CAWGPGHNSPLHF.

This chain joins TRBV28 and TRBJ2-7, with D hard to call. Germline CDR1 is MDHEN and CDR2 is SYDVKM. Trimming stripped 7 bases from V and 5 bases from J, with 15 bases between. This CDR3 is 13 amino acids long. The DNA for the CDR3 is TGTGCCAGCAAAATGCCCATAGTGAACGAGCAGTACTTC. Translation: CASKMPIVNEQYF.

This clone was found once. This chain uses TRBV10-3 with TRBJ1-1, with 12 bases lining up with TRBD1. Looked up from germline, CDR1 is ENHRY and CDR2 is SYGVKD. The CDR3 sequence is 17 residues long. After removal of 6 bases from V and 1 base from J, the junction contained 9 bases not matched to a gene. As DNA, the CDR3 is TGTGCCATCAGACCCCGGGACAGGGGGCTTACGAACACTGAAGCTTTCTTT. Residues: CAIRPRDRGLTNTEAFF.

Of note for this clone: A much larger clone lies one base from this, so it may be a read error. Different DNA sequences within this sample yield the same CDR3. V is TRBV11-2 and J is TRBJ1-1; D uncertain. CDR1 and CDR2 (germline): SGHAT, FQNNGV. The V gene lost 1 base and the J gene lost 4 bases, with 10 bases spanning the gap. The CDR3 is made up of 14 amino acids. The CDR3 sequence is CASSLVGAGTEAFF. The CDR3, as DNA: TGTGCCAGCAGCTTAGTGGGAGCCGGCACTGAAGCTTTCTTT.

This clone has a handful of counts. The chain links TRBV28 to TRBJ1-2, with 10 bases fitting TRBD1. CDR3 size: 16 residues. V gave up 5 bases and J gave up 8 bases; unmatched junction bases: 14. The germline gives CDR1 MDHEN, CDR2 SYDVKM. CDR3 DNA sequence: TGTGCCAGCAGTCCAATTGGGGGACAGGGGCTCCCGGGCTACACCTTC. Translated: CASSPIGGQGLPGYTF.

The table lists this clone with a few counts. This chain uses TRBV12-3 or TRBV12-4 with TRBJ2-7; TRBD1 is a possible D gene (5 bases). The CDR3 spans 12 residues. Trimming removed 6 bases from V and 4 bases from J, with 10 bases in between. CDR3 nucleotide sequence: TGTGCCAGCAGGGGGCTACTGTACGAGCAGTACTTC. Its protein is CASRGLLYEQYF.

The chain combines TRBV19 with TRBJ1-3, with a weak D call TRBD1 (5 bases). Looked up from germline, CDR1 is LNHDA and CDR2 is SQIVND (reference sequence). The CDR3 extends over 13 amino acids. The germline V and J ends were trimmed by 6 bases and 2 bases, with 8 bases remaining between them. Written as DNA, the CDR3 is TGTGCCAGTAGGAAGACAGCTGGAAACACCATATATTTT. This sequence encodes CASRKTAGNTIYF.

V usage is TRBV6-4 and J usage is TRBJ2-3; D may be TRBD2 (6 bases). The germline CDR1 and CDR2 sequences are MRHNA and SNTAGT. The CDR3 is made up of 14 amino acids. V lost 3 bases, J lost 6 bases, and 13 bases lay in between. The CDR3 bases are TGTGCCAGCAGTGAAGGCGGCGGGACGGATACGCAGTATTTT. Translated, it gives CASSEGGGTDTQYF.

Comments on this clone: The same CDR3 is also encoded by other DNA sequences in this sample. The chain is built from TRBV5-5 and TRBJ2-7; 9 bases are shared with TRBD1. CDR3 length: 16 amino acids. Germline values: CDR1 SGHKS, CDR2 YYEKEE (reference sequence). V trimming: 0 bases; J trimming: 4 bases; junction bases outside the gene matches: 8. The CDR3 DNA follows: TGTGCCAGCAGCTTGGTGGGGACAGGGCTAGCGTACGAGCAGTACTTC. As protein: CASSLVGTGLAYEQYF.

The rearrangement joins TRBV3-1 (or the pseudogene TRBV3-2) to TRBJ1-2, with a tentative D call TRBD1 (5 bases). There are 15 residues in the CDR3. V lost 4 bases and J 3 bases, leaving 15 bases between the germline ends. In germline, CDR1 is LGHDT, CDR2 YNNKEL (reference sequence). The CDR3 nucleotides are TGTGCCAGCAGCCCCCCGGGGGGGGAGTACTATGGCTACACCTTC. This sequence encodes CASSPPGGEYYGYTF.

The chain has TRBV5-1 and TRBJ2-7; TRBD1 agrees at 7 bases. Germline trimming cut 4 bases from V and 0 bases from J; bases unmatched to any gene: 4. The germline gives CDR1 SGHRS, CDR2 YFSETQ. The CDR3 runs 14 residues. The CDR3 nucleotides are TGCGCCAGCAGCCGGGACAGAATCTCCTACGAGCAGTACTTC. This encodes CASSRDRISYEQYF.

The chain combines TRBV5-4 with TRBJ2-7, with 7 bases lining up with TRBD1. The V segment lost 3 bases and the J segment 1 base; nucleotides outside the gene matches: 7. Germline values: CDR1 SGHNT, CDR2 YYREEE (reference sequence). The CDR3 is 15 amino acids. CDR3 region: CASSYPQGLSYEQYF. CDR3 sequence (DNA): TGTGCCAGCAGCTACCCACAGGGGCTATCCTACGAGCAGTACTTC.

This clone was found once. The chain has TRBV24-1 and TRBJ1-5; 10 bases fit TRBD1. V lost 3 bases and J lost 5; bases outside the gene matches: 3. Per the germline V gene, CDR1 is KGHDR and CDR2 is SFDVKD. This CDR3 contains 15 residues. In DNA form, the CDR3 reads TGTGCCACCAGTGATGGGACAGGGGTCGATCAGCCCCAGCATTTT. Amino acid sequence: CATSDGTGVDQPQHF.

The table lists this clone with a few counts. V gene TRBV27 combines with J gene TRBJ2-1, with 13 nucleotides matching TRBD2. This CDR3 spans 17 amino acids. Germline V gene lookup returns CDR1 MNHEY and CDR2 SMNVEV (reference sequence). Germline trimming cut 6 bases from V and 2 bases from J; bases unmatched to any gene: 7. The chain's CDR3 is CASRPRTSGRPYNEQFF. Written as DNA, the CDR3 is TGTGCCAGCAGGCCCAGGACTAGCGGGAGACCCTACAATGAGCAGTTCTTC.

In regard to this clone: The same CDR3 can be traced to other DNA sequences in this sample. V is TRBV12-3 or TRBV12-4 and J is TRBJ1-1; D is undetermined. The CDR3 spans 10 residues. V was trimmed by 3 bases and J by 8 bases, leaving 4 bases between them. CDR3 coding DNA: TGTGCCAGCAGTTTTTCGGAAGCTTTCTTT. Protein: CASSFSEAFF.

This clone was seen a handful of times. The chain is built from TRBV3-1 (or the pseudogene TRBV3-2) and TRBJ2-5, with a weak D call TRBD2 (5 bases). The germline V gene encodes CDR1 LGHDT and CDR2 YNNKEL (reference sequence). Trimming stripped 5 bases from V and 5 bases from J, with 27 bases between. This CDR3 is built from 18 residues. CDR3 sequence: CASSRELPISFFSETQYF. In DNA, the CDR3 is TGTGCCAGCAGCAGGGAGCTTCCCATTTCTTTTTTCTCTGAGACCCAGTACTTC.